This T cell receptor (beta chain) was profiled in a study of cytomegalovirus exposure and HLA in healthy donors. Use of 60 Vbeta and 13 Jbeta primers characterized the PCR. Here immunoSEQ multiplex PCR was the method, and the copy in TCRdb shows in-frame clones only, minus some. Of about 82,000 clones listed, approximately 80% were seen once; the top ten hold 13%. A remark on this clone: Its antigen is as yet unknown.

General observations from the study: TCR beta sequences reportedly predicted most subjects' HLA-A and HLA-B alleles accurately. The majority of CMV-associated TCR beta chains were reported as apparently HLA-restricted in a later analysis. Within the data, a cluster of highly shared sequence variants was likely a sequencing artifact.

Healthy bone marrow donors formed the donor group. V trimming: 2 bases; J trimming: 1 base; junction bases outside the gene matches: 10. The CDR3 covers 17 residues. CDR1 is SGDLS, CDR2 YYNGEE, per germline. The chain joins TRBV9 to TRBJ2-7; TRBD1 agrees at 9 bases. The receptor was derived from a human donor in good health. Sequencing was done on a sample of PBMCs. The CDR3 is CASSVHEGGQGSYEQYF. CDR3 sequence (DNA): TGTGCCAGCAGCGTCCACGAGGGGGGACAGGGATCCTACGAGCAGTACTTC.